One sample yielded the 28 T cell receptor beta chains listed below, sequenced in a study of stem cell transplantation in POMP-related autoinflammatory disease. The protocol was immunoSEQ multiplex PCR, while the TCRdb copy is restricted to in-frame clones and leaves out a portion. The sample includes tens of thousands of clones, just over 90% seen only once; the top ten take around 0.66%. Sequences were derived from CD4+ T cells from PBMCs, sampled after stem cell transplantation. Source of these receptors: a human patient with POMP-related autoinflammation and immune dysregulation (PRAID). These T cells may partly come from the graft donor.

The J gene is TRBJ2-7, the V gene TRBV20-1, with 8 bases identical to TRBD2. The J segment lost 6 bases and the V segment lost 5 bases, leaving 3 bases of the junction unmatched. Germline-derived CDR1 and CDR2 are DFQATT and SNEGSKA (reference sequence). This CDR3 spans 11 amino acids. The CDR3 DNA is TGCAGTGCTGGGGGACTAGGCGAGCAGTACTTC. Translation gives CSAGGLGEQYF.

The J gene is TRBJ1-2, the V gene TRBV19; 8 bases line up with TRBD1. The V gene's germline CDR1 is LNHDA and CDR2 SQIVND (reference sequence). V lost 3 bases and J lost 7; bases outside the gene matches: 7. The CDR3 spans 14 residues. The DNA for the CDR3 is TGTGCCAGTAGTATTCTCCTCGACAGGGGTGGCTACACCTTC. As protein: CASSILLDRGGYTF. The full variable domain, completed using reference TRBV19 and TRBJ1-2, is DGGITQSPKYLFRKEGQNVTLSCEQNLNHDAMYWYRQDPGQGLRLIYYSQIVNDFQKGDIAEGYSVSREKKESFPLTVTSAQKNPTAFYLCASSILLDRGGYTFGSGTRLTVV.

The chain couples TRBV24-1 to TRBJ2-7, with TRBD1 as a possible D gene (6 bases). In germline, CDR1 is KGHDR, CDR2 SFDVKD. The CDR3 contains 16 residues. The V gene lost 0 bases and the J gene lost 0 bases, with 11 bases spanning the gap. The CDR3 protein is CATSDLDRTSSYEQYV. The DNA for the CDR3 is TGTGCCACCAGTGATTTGGACAGGACAAGCTCCTACGAGCAGTACGTC.

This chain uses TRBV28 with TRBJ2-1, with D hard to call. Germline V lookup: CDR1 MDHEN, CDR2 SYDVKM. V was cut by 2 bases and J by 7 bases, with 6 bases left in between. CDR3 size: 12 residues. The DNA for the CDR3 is TGTGCCAGCAGTTTAGGACCAAATGAGCAGTTCTTC. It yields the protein CASSLGPNEQFF.

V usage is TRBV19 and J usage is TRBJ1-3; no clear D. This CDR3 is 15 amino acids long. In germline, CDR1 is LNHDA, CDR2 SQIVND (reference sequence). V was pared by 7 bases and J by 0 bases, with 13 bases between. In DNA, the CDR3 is TGTGCCAGTACCACAGCCTCGCACTCTGGAAACACCATATATTTT. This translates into CASTTASHSGNTIYF.

The DNA of the CDR3 is TGCGCCAGCAGGGGAGGATACATGAACACTGAAGCTTTCTTT. This sequence encodes CASRGGYMNTEAFF. This rearrangement joins TRBV5-1 to TRBJ1-1; D remains ambiguous. Germline CDR1 and CDR2: SGHRS and YFSETQ. V lost 5 bases and J 0 bases, leaving 11 bases between the germline ends. The CDR3 covers 14 residues. The full variable domain, with the rest looked up from reference TRBV5-1 and TRBJ1-1, is KAGVTQTPRYLIKTRGQQVTLSCSPISGHRSVSWYQQTPGQGLQFLFEYFSETQRNKGNFPGRFSGRQFSNSRSEMNVSTLELGDSALYLCASRGGYMNTEAFFGQGTRLTVV.

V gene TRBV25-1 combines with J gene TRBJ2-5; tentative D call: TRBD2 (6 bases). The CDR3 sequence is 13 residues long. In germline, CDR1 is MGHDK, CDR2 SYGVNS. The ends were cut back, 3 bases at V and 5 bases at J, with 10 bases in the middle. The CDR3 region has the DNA TGTGCCAGCAGTGAGGGGGGTAGGGAGACCCAGTACTTC. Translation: CASSEGGRETQYF.

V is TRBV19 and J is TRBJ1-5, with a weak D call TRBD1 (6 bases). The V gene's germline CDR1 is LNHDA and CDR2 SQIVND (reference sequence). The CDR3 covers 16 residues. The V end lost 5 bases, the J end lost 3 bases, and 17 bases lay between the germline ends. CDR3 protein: CASSGRGKAINQPQHF. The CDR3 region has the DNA TGTGCCAGTAGTGGCAGGGGCAAGGCGATCAATCAGCCCCAGCATTTT.

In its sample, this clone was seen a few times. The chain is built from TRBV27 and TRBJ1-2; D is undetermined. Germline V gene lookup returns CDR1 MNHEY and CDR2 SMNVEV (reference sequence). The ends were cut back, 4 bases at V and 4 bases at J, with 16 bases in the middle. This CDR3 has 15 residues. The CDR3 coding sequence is TGTGCCAGCAGTTCCTACCTCCGGGCGGGCTATGGCTACACCTTC. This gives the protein CASSSYLRAGYGYTF.

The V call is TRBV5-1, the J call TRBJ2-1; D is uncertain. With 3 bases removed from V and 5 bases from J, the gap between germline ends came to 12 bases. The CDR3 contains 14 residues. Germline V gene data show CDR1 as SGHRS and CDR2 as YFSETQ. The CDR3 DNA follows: TGCGCCAGCAGCTGGGTGGTACAGAACAATGAGCAGTTCTTC. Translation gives CASSWVVQNNEQFF.

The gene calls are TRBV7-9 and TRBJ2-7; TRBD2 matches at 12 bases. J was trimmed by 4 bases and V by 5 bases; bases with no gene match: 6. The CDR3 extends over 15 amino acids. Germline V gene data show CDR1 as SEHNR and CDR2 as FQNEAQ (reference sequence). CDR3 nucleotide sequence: TGTGCCAGCAGCCTCGGACTAGCGGGGATTTACGAGCAGTACTTC. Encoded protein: CASSLGLAGIYEQYF.

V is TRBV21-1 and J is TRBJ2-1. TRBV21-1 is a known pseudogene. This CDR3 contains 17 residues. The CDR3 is CASSKALYRDQYNEQFF. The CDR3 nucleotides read TGTGCCAGCAGCAAAGCGCTTTACCGGGACCAATACAATGAGCAGTTCTTC.

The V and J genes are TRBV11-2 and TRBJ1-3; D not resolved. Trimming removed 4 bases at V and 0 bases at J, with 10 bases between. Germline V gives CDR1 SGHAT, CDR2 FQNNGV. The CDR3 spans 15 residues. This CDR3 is CASSSYSISGNTIYF. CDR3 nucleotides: TGTGCCAGCAGCTCATACAGCATCTCTGGAAACACCATATATTTT.

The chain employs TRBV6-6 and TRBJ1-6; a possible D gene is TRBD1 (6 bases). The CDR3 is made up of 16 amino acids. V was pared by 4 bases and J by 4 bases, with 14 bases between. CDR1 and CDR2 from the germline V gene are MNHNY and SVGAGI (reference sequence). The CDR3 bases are TGTGCCAGCAGTTCACAGGGTCCGGGATATAATTCACCCCTCCACTTT. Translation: CASSSQGPGYNSPLHF.

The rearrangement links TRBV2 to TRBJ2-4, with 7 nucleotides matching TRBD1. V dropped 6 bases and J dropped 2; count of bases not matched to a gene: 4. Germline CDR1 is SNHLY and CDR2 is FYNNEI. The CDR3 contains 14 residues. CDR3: CASRGQLTKNIQYF. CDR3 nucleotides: TGTGCCAGCAGGGGACAGCTAACCAAAAACATTCAGTACTTC.

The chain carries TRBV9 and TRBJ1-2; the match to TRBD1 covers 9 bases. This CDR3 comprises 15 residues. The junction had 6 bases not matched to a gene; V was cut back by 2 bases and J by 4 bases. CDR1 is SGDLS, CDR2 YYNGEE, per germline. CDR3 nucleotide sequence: TGTGCCAGCAGCGTCTACACACAGGGGGCCTATGGCTACACCTTC. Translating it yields CASSVYTQGAYGYTF.

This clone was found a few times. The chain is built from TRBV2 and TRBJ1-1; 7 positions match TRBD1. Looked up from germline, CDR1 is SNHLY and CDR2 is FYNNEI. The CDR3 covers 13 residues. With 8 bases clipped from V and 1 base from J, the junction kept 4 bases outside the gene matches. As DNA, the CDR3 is TGTGCCAGCGGTGGACAGGCGAACACTGAAGCTTTCTTT. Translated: CASGGQANTEAFF.

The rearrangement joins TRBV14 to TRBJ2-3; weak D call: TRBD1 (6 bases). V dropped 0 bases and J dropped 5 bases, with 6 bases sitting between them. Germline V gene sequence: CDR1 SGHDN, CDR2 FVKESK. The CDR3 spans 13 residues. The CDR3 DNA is TGTGCCAGCAGCCAAGACAGGGGAGATACGCAGTATTTT. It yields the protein CASSQDRGDTQYF.

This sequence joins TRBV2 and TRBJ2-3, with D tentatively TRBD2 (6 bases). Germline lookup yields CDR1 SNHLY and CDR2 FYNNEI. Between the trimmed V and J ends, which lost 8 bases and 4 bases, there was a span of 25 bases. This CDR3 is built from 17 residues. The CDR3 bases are TGTGCCAGCCTCACTTGGAGGTCGGCCCCGGGGGCAGATACGCAGTATTTT. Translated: CASLTWRSAPGADTQYF.

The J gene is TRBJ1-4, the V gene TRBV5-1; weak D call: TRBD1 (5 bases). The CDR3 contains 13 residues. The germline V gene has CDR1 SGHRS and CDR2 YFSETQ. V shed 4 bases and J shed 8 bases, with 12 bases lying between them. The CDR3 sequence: CASSPGGFEKLFF. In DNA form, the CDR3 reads TGCGCCAGCAGCCCCGGGGGGTTCGAAAAACTGTTTTTT. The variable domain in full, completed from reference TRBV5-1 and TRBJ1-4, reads KAGVTQTPRYLIKTRGQQVTLSCSPISGHRSVSWYQQTPGQGLQFLFEYFSETQRNKGNFPGRFSGRQFSNSRSEMNVSTLELGDSALYLCASSPGGFEKLFFGSGTQLSVL.

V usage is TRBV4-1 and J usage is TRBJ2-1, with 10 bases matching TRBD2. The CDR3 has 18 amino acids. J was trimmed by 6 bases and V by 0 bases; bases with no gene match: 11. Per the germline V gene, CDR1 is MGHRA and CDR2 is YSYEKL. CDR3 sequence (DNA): TGCGCCAGCAGCCAAGATCCCCCCCTAGCGGGAGTGTCCAATGAGCAGTTCTTC. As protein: CASSQDPPLAGVSNEQFF.

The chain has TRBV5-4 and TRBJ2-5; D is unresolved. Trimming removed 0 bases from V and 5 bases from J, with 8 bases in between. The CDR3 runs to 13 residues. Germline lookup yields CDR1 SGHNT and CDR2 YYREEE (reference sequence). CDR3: CASSLGSGETQYF. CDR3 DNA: TGTGCCAGCAGCTTGGGGTCAGGTGAGACCCAGTACTTC.

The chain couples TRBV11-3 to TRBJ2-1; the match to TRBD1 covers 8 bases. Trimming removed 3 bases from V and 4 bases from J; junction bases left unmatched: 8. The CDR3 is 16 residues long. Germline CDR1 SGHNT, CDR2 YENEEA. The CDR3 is CASSFQSGGAYNEQFF. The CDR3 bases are TGTGCCAGCAGCTTTCAATCAGGGGGCGCTTACAATGAGCAGTTCTTC.

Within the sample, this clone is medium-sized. The chain's CDR3 is CASREGQNNSPLHF. CDR3 bases: TGTGCCAGTAGGGAGGGACAGAATAATTCACCCCTCCACTTT. The chain is built from TRBV19 and TRBJ1-6, with TRBD1 identical over 7 bases. After removal of 6 bases from V and 5 bases from J, the junction contained 4 bases not matched to a gene. The CDR3 is made up of 14 amino acids. CDR1 and CDR2 (germline): LNHDA, SQIVND (reference sequence).

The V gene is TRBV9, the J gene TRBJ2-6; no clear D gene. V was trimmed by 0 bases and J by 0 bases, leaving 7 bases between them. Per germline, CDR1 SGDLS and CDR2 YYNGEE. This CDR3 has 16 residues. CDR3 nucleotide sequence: TGTGCCAGCAGCGTAGGGACGAACTCTGGGGCCAACGTCCTGACTTTC. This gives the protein CASSVGTNSGANVLTF. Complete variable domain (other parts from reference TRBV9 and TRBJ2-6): DSGVTQTPKHLITATGQRVTLRCSPRSGDLSVYWYQQSLDQGLQFLIQYYNGEERAKGNILERFSAQQFPDLHSELNLSSLELGDSALYFCASSVGTNSGANVLTFGAGSRLTVL.

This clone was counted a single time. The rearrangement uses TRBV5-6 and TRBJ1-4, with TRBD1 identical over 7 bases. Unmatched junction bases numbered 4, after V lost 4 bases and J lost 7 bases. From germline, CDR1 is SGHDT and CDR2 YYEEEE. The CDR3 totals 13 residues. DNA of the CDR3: TGTGCCAGCAGCCAGGGACAGTTTGAAAAACTGTTTTTT. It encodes CASSQGQFEKLFF.

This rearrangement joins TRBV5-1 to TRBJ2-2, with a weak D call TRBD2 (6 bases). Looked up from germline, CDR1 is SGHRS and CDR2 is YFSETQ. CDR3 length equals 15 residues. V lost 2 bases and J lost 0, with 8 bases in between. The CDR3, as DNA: TGCGCCAGCAGCTTACGGGGGTCGAACACCGGGGAGCTGTTTTTT. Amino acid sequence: CASSLRGSNTGELFF. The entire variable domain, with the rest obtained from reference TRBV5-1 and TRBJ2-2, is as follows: KAGVTQTPRYLIKTRGQQVTLSCSPISGHRSVSWYQQTPGQGLQFLFEYFSETQRNKGNFPGRFSGRQFSNSRSEMNVSTLELGDSALYLCASSLRGSNTGELFFGEGSRLTVL.

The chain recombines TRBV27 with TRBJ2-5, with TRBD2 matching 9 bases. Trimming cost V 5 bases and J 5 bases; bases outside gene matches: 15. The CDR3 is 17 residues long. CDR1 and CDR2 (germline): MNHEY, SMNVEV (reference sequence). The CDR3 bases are TGTGCCAGCAGTCCCCGCCCCATAGCGGGAGTAGGGGAGACCCAGTACTTC. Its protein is CASSPRPIAGVGETQYF.